This T cell receptor beta chain comes out of a study of blood T cell repertoires in COVID-19. This CDR3 contains 17 residues. Germline CDR1 and CDR2: SGHRS and YFSETQ. Trimming took 2 bases from V and 4 from J; bases not matched to a gene: 11. Sequencing used immunoSEQ multiplex PCR; TCRdb keeps in-frame clones, though not all of them. The sample carries around 170,000 clones, under 90% recorded once. Each participant's cohort was designated according to participant-reported clinical history. Two consecutive negative NP/OP PCR tests, clearance, or resolved symptoms defined Cohort 3 recovery. The sequence was collected from a woman between 50 and 59 years old who had recovered from COVID-19. The chain recombines TRBV5-1 with TRBJ2-7, with 11 bases fitting TRBD2. The specimen sequenced was PBMCs or T cells enriched from blood (not recorded which). This chain's CDR3 is CASSFSKLAGDTYEQYF. CDR3 DNA sequence: TGCGCCAGCAGCTTCTCGAAACTAGCGGGAGATACGTACGAGCAGTACTTC.